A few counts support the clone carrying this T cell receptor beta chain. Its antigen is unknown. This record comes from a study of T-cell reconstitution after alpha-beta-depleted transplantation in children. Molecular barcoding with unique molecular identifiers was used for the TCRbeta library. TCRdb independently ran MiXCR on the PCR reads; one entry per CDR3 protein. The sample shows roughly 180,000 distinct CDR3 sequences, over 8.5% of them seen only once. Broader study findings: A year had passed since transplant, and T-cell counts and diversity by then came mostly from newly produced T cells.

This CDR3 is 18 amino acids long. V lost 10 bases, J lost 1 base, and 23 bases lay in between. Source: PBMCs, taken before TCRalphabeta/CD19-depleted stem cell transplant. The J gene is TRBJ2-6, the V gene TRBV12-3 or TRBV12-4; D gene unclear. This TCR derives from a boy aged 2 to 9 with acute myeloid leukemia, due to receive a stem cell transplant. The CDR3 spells CAICLESGPGSGANVLTF. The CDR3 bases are TGTGCCATCTGTTTAGAGTCCGGGCCCGGGTCTGGGGCCAACGTCCTGACTTTC.